This T cell receptor beta chain is from a study of blood T cells in healthy people across ages. General study results and limits: The recorded TCR beta diversity per million T cells decreased in a roughly linear manner with age.

Comment on this clonotype: What it recognizes is unknown.

The authors ran a second PCR of roughly 6 to 12 cycles using a sample-barcoded 5' primer and a J-beta primer mix. One entry per CDR3 protein, called by TCRdb with MiXCR from the 5' RACE reads. Of about 1,500,000 distinct CDR3 sequences in the sample, about 43% are singletons; the top ten hold around 8%. The sequence came from a woman aged 18-30 years in good health. The specimen sequenced was blood.

This CDR3 is CASRTYDEQFF. The CDR3 DNA reads TGTGCCAGCAGGACGTACGATGAGCAGTTCTTC. V gene TRBV6-5 combines with J gene TRBJ2-1; D unresolved. V lost 6 bases and J 8 bases, leaving 8 bases between the germline ends. The CDR3 loop spans 11 amino acids. Looked up from germline, CDR1 is MNHEY and CDR2 is SVGAGI.